The clone carrying this T cell receptor beta chain has more than one count but fewer than ten. Per germline, CDR1 LNHDA and CDR2 SQIVND (reference sequence). The CDR3 spans 14 residues. J lost 4 bases, V lost 3 bases, and 3 bases had no gene match. The data originate from a study of technical replicates of blood from a handful of donors. TCRdb's copy holds only in-frame clones and misses some; the assay was immunoSEQ multiplex PCR. The profile shows approximately 70,000 clones, 92% of them singletons. The V call is TRBV19, the J call TRBJ2-7, with 10 bases lining up with TRBD2. Sequencing was done on a sample of T cells isolated from PBMCs. The clonotype was recovered from a human donor in good health. Written as DNA, the CDR3 is TGTGCCAGTAGTATTACTAGCGGGGTTTACGAGCAGTACTTC. Its translation: CASSITSGVYEQYF.